This T cell receptor beta chain originates from a study of blood T cell repertoires in COVID-19. Looking at the study overall: COVID-19 samples collected from the United States, Italy and Spain covered acute and convalescent phases. The cDNA or gDNA used as material had been derived from T cells, B-cell-depleted T cells, or PBMCs.

Seattle participants joined during active infection and were tracked over time. V dropped 0 bases and J dropped 9; count of bases not matched to a gene: 4. The CDR3 consists of 14 residues. Per germline, CDR1 GTSNPN and CDR2 SVGIG (reference sequence). Original analysis: Amplification from reference gene primers served as the basis for estimated nucleated cell counts. Sequenced by immunoSEQ multiplex PCR; TCRdb stores in-frame clones only, minus some. V, J and clone size reflect that table, while D and trimming were determined from the DNA. The repertoire holds almost 200,000 clones, with about 85% as singletons.

The sequenced sample consisted of peripheral blood. This rearrangement joins TRBV30 to TRBJ2-1, with 11 nucleotides matching TRBD2. The sequence was obtained from a woman in her thirties or forties with COVID-19, enrolled during active disease. The CDR3 nucleotides are TGTGCCTGGAGTGTTAGCGGGGGGGCCGGTGAGCAGTTCTTC. It yields the protein CAWSVSGGAGEQFF.